This is a list of T cell receptor beta chains from one sample in a study of regulatory T cells in long-lasting Graves disease. Via MiXCR, TCRdb re-called the multiplex PCR reads, giving one row per CDR3 protein. The sample contains fewer than 650,000 distinct CDR3 sequences, about 16% of which appear only once. The same data also contributed to another study, on T cells in Graves' hyperthyroidism and ophthalmopathy.

This material consisted of peripheral blood mononuclear cells (PBMCs), taken at new diagnosis, from a patient treated with antithyroid drugs. These TCRs come from a man aged 18-30 years with Graves disease. The conserved cysteine and the conserved F or W are not part of the CDR3 here.

j_gene,v_gene,CDR3aa
TRBJ2-3,TRBV20-1,SASRPGRDTQY
TRBJ1-1,TRBV19,ASSIGSQLNTEAF
TRBJ2-1,TRBV12-5,ASGYGLAGDNEQF
TRBJ2-2,TRBV7-9,ASSLTSSGTWGGELF
TRBJ2-5,TRBV19,ASSNRDIGETQY
TRBJ2-1,TRBV7-9,ASSMTRTSYNEQF
TRBJ2-7,TRBV7-9,ASTPGTGINYEQY
TRBJ2-1,TRBV7-8,ASSLPGPGLHYNEQF
TRBJ1-5,TRBV20-1,SATDRGIWSGNQPQH
TRBJ2-1,TRBV4-1,ASSPRGNSHNEQF
TRBJ2-1,TRBV27,ASTLVRGNEQF
TRBJ2-5,TRBV5-1,ASSLTGTTQETQY
TRBJ2-1,TRBV7-3,ASSPALVTYNEQF
TRBJ2-1,TRBV10-3,AISGGVGLGNEQF
TRBJ2-7,TRBV2,ASERGEFSYEQY
TRBJ2-3,TRBV20-1,SARVVGGGPDTQY
TRBJ1-1,TRBV18,ASSPTGPPAEAF
TRBJ2-1,TRBV5-6,ASSLLGEGEQF
TRBJ2-7,TRBV7-9,ASSASGTSFYEQY
TRBJ2-1,TRBV12-3/TRBV12-4,ASSLVGRREQF
TRBJ2-2,TRBV2,ASKDRVLAGELF
TRBJ2-7,TRBV30,AWGPPGLVSYEQY
TRBJ2-1,TRBV7-2,ASSRFGRGTGSNEQF
TRBJ2-7,TRBV3-1,ASSQVTYEQY
TRBJ2-6,TRBV7-3,ASSFGRSGANVLT
TRBJ1-3,TRBV9,ASSPQNLGNTIY
TRBJ2-3,TRBV6-1,ASSEVPSGSTDTQY
TRBJ2-7,TRBV6-1,AGRGTEYEQY
TRBJ2-3,TRBV7-3,ASSTEREGRQY
TRBJ1-1,TRBV4-1,ASSQDRPSGFVYAEAF
TRBJ2-5,TRBV6-1,ASRSDGLETQY
TRBJ2-2,TRBV11-2,ASSPRQNGELF
TRBJ2-2,TRBV5-1,ASSLPPRTGELF
TRBJ2-1,TRBV30,AWSPSLVAEQF
TRBJ1-3,TRBV30,AWMVASGNTIY
TRBJ1-4,TRBV20-1,SASFGPTNEKLF
TRBJ2-3,TRBV19,ASSIGAGASDTQY
TRBJ2-6,TRBV5-6,ASRTAGTVHSGANVLT
TRBJ2-3,TRBV18,ASSRFEAGDTQY
TRBJ1-3,TRBV6-2/TRBV6-3,ASSYSGWGNSGNTIY
TRBJ2-6,TRBV10-1,ATSSGSEANVLT
TRBJ2-1,TRBV14,ASSATSGPYNEQF
TRBJ2-7,TRBV6-1,ASSRPGRWNSYEQY
TRBJ2-4,TRBV20-1,SASAGAKNIQY
TRBJ2-3,TRBV28,ASEGSTDTQY
TRBJ2-5,TRBV6-1,ASSPRGVYQETQY
TRBJ2-7,TRBV12-5,ASGSRGWEQY
TRBJ1-1,TRBV19,ASSITLNTEAF
TRBJ2-1,TRBV5-1,ASSFELGFEQF
TRBJ1-1,TRBV5-5,ASTLEGHLNTEAF
TRBJ2-7,TRBV5-1,ASSLQADSYEQY
TRBJ2-3,TRBV30,ARRASADAQY
TRBJ2-5,TRBV7-3,ASSFTGGEETQY
TRBJ1-2,TRBV7-9,ASTENFGDGYT
TRBJ2-1,TRBV4-2,ASSQERPGLAGSYNEQF
TRBJ1-6,TRBV27,ASSLWTGPNSPLH
TRBJ1-3,TRBV19,ASSASRTPNSGNTIY
TRBJ2-1,TRBV20-1,SARDVAGYIYEQF
TRBJ1-1,TRBV6-2/TRBV6-3,VGRVTENTEAF
TRBJ2-5,TRBV9,ASSVRLAGPGETQY